The rows below give T cell receptor beta chains drawn from one sample of a study of CD4 T cells in relation to SARS-CoV-2 and coronaviruses. Sequencing was performed with immunoSEQ multiplex PCR; in TCRdb, only in-frame clones are kept and a portion is missing. The sample carries tens of thousands of clones, about 80% recorded once. These receptors lack a known antigen. Sequenced sample: naive CD4+ T cells from PBMCs, cultured in vitro. These receptors originate from an adult with COVID-19. CDR3s leave out the opening cysteine and the closing phenylalanine or tryptophan.

J,V,CDR3
TRBJ1-4,TRBV4-1,ASSQVSRDRREKLF
TRBJ2-1,TRBV28,ASSFNSGRGNYNEQF
TRBJ2-7,TRBV28,ASSPNTGLEQY
TRBJ1-2,TRBV6-5,ASRGRDNNYGYT
TRBJ2-1,TRBV5-1,ASSLKVAGVSEQF
TRBJ2-5,TRBV4-1,ASSQVYGLGETQY
TRBJ2-1,TRBV18,ASSETGVAYNEQF
TRBJ2-1,TRBV18,ASSPPRVPSGNEQF
TRBJ2-3,TRBV30,AWSPGQSTDTQY
TRBJ2-1,TRBV10-3,AISPGGSRVNEQF
TRBJ1-1,TRBV7-9,ASSRGTAQVTEAF
TRBJ2-7,TRBV10-3,AISESGSGRNEQY
TRBJ2-1,TRBV5-1,ASSLGRTDNEQF
TRBJ1-5,TRBV2,ASSETVSNQPQH
TRBJ2-7,TRBV2,ASRPGTGFSDEQY
TRBJ2-3,TRBV6-5,ASSSLRGRTDTQY
TRBJ2-7,TRBV6-5,ASRRTGTASYEQY
TRBJ2-3,TRBV2,ASSPAVSPGTDTQY
TRBJ1-1,TRBV6-5,ASSRQGMNTEAF
TRBJ2-7,TRBV5-4,ASSSMTGYEQY
TRBJ2-3,TRBV7-2,ASSWPSVIGTDTDTQY
TRBJ2-7,TRBV4-1,ASSQHSGTGKGGEQY
TRBJ2-5,TRBV7-2,ASSFGVGETQY
TRBJ2-6,TRBV11-2,ASSLRDTGANVLT
TRBJ2-3,TRBV9,ASSARTDTQY
TRBJ2-1,TRBV20-1,SASEWGTGGINEQF